These 20 T cell receptor beta chains share one sample of origin, sequenced in a study of T cell responses to AZD1222 COVID-19 vaccine. This table comes from immunoSEQ multiplex PCR, and its TCRdb copy is limited to in-frame clones, with some not included. The sample lists around 100,000 clones; 90% to 95% were seen once. The sample in question was peripheral blood, obtained on day 0 of AZD1222 vaccination. These receptors all stem from an adult in good health.

J is TRBJ1-1 and V is TRBV9, with unresolved D. CDR1 is SGDLS, CDR2 YYNGEE, per germline. Trimming removed 0 bases at V and 8 bases at J, with 20 bases between. This CDR3 spans 16 amino acids. DNA for the CDR3: TGTGCCAGCAGCGTAGCTAGTCTCAGAACAGCCACCGAAGCTTTCTTT. It translates to CASSVASLRTATEAFF.

V is TRBV5-6 and J is TRBJ2-1; D is ambiguous. With 4 bases removed from V and 5 bases from J, the gap between germline ends came to 13 bases. CDR1 and CDR2 (germline): SGHDT, YYEEEE. The CDR3 is made up of 14 amino acids. CDR3 sequence: CASSRFGLDNEQFF. In nucleotides, the CDR3 is TGTGCCAGCAGCCGGTTCGGGCTCGACAATGAGCAGTTCTTC.

The rearrangement joins TRBV20-1 to TRBJ2-3, with D perhaps being TRBD1 or TRBD2 (5 bases each). Germline assignment: CDR1 DFQATT and CDR2 SNEGSKA (reference sequence). This CDR3 is 12 amino acids long. The V end was cut by 4 bases, the J end by 3 bases, with 8 bases between. In DNA, the CDR3 is TGCAGTGCTACTGAGGGGACAGATACGCAGTATTTT. As protein: CSATEGTDTQYF.

The chain has TRBV15 and TRBJ2-5, with no clear D. Trimming stripped 0 bases from V and 2 bases from J, with 10 bases between. Per the germline V gene, CDR1 is LNHNV and CDR2 is YYDKDF (reference sequence). This CDR3 spans 15 amino acids. This CDR3 reads CATSRDRTAQETQYF. CDR3 coding DNA: TGTGCCACCAGCAGAGATCGAACGGCTCAAGAGACCCAGTACTTC.

This clone came up once. The chain combines TRBV5-6 with TRBJ1-5, with 9 bases fitting TRBD1. With 2 bases clipped from V and 1 base from J, the junction kept 10 bases outside the gene matches. The CDR3 contains 18 residues. CDR1 and CDR2 (germline): SGHDT, YYEEEE. CDR3 nucleotide sequence: TGTGCCAGCAGCTTACGAGTGGGACAGGGAACGAGCAATCAGCCCCAGCATTTT. Its translation is CASSLRVGQGTSNQPQHF.

The chain joins TRBV5-1 to TRBJ1-1; 10 bases are a match to TRBD1. The CDR3 contains 15 residues. V was clipped by 3 bases and J by 5 bases; unmatched bases: 7. Germline V CDR1 and CDR2: SGHRS, YFSETQ. CDR3 nucleotide sequence: TGCGCCAGCAGCTGGGGACAGGGGCATTCGACTGAAGCTTTCTTT. Protein: CASSWGQGHSTEAFF.

The V call is TRBV19, the J call TRBJ1-3, with D possibly being TRBD1 (5 bases). The length of the CDR3 is 15 residues. Germline V gene lookup returns CDR1 LNHDA and CDR2 SQIVND (reference sequence). Trimming left V 8 bases short and J 2 bases short, with 16 bases between. The CDR3 spells CASHPGSWAGNTIYF. The CDR3 DNA reads as TGTGCCAGTCACCCAGGGTCGTGGGCTGGAAACACCATATATTTT.

This clone was seen once. This chain joins TRBV6-5 and TRBJ2-7; D not certain. V lost 2 bases and J lost 3, with 8 bases in between. Looked up from germline, CDR1 is MNHEY and CDR2 is SVGAGI. The CDR3 extends over 13 amino acids. In DNA, the CDR3 is TGTGCCAGCAGTTACAGTTGGGGCTACGAGCAGTACTTC. The encoded protein is CASSYSWGYEQYF.

V usage is TRBV19 and J usage is TRBJ1-2, with 9 bases fitting TRBD1. Germline V CDR1 and CDR2: LNHDA, SQIVND (reference sequence). This CDR3 has 18 residues. V shed 6 bases, J shed 4 bases, and the junction held 18 bases outside the gene matches. The chain's CDR3 is CASSRSGTGIGGSYGYTF. DNA for the CDR3: TGTGCCAGTAGCCGCTCGGGGACAGGGATTGGGGGAAGCTATGGCTACACCTTC.

The chain employs TRBV6-5 and TRBJ1-5; tentatively, D is TRBD1 (5 bases). CDR3 length equals 15 residues. Germline V lookup: CDR1 MNHEY, CDR2 SVGAGI. V dropped 6 bases and J dropped 7 bases, with 19 bases sitting between them. As DNA, the CDR3 is TGTGCCAGCAGCCGACTGAAATGGGGGAACCAGCCCCAGCATTTT. It translates to CASSRLKWGNQPQHF.

This rearrangement joins TRBV19 to TRBJ1-4; tentatively, D is TRBD1 (5 bases). The CDR3 is 14 residues long. Trimming took 3 bases from V and 9 from J, leaving 14 bases between them. CDR1 is LNHDA and CDR2 is SQIVND in the germline V gene (reference sequence). CDR3 sequence: CASSIAEGNQKLFF. The CDR3 nucleotides are TGTGCCAGTAGTATTGCAGAGGGGAACCAAAAACTGTTTTTT. Full variable domain (remainder filled in from reference TRBV19 and TRBJ1-4): DGGITQSPKYLFRKEGQNVTLSCEQNLNHDAMYWYRQDPGQGLRLIYYSQIVNDFQKGDIAEGYSVSREKKESFPLTVTSAQKNPTAFYLCASSIAEGNQKLFFGSGTQLSVL.

V gene TRBV11-2 combines with J gene TRBJ1-2; D not resolved. The V gene lost 4 bases and the J gene lost 1 base, with 10 bases spanning the gap. The CDR3 length is 14 residues. Germline lookup yields CDR1 SGHAT and CDR2 FQNNGV. The CDR3 is CASSSRAGNYGYTF. The CDR3, as DNA: TGTGCCAGCAGCTCCCGGGCCGGTAACTATGGCTACACCTTC.

The genes are TRBV29-1 and TRBJ1-2, with 7 bases fitting TRBD1. This CDR3 spans 15 amino acids. V shed 7 bases, J shed 1 base, and the junction held 12 bases outside the gene matches. CDR1 and CDR2 from the germline V gene are SQVTM and ANQGSEA. The CDR3 region is CSADETGDYNYGYTF. Here the CDR3 DNA reads TGCAGCGCTGACGAAACAGGGGATTATAACTATGGCTACACCTTC.

This clone was seen only once. The chain joins TRBV18 to TRBJ1-5, with D possibly being TRBD1 (6 bases). Trimming removed 4 bases from V and 0 bases from J, with 10 bases in between. CDR1 and CDR2 (germline): KGHSH, LQKENI. There are 15 residues in the CDR3. CDR3 sequence: CASSRQDDSNQPQHF. The CDR3 bases are TGTGCCAGCTCACGACAGGACGATAGCAATCAGCCCCAGCATTTT.

The rearrangement joins TRBV6-5 to TRBJ2-1; 9 bases fit TRBD2. The J segment lost 3 bases and the V segment lost 10 bases, leaving 10 bases of the junction unmatched. Germline CDR1 MNHEY, CDR2 SVGAGI. The CDR3 spans 15 residues. The CDR3 nucleotides read TGTGCCACCTCGGAAGGCGGGAGGGGCTACAATGAGCAGTTCTTC. The encoded protein is CATSEGGRGYNEQFF.

The chain recombines TRBV23-1 with TRBJ1-2; D gene ambiguous. TRBV23-1 is classed as an ORF, of uncertain function. The CDR3 loop spans 16 amino acids. The V gene lost 4 bases and the J gene lost 8 bases, with 23 bases spanning the gap. The CDR3 loop reads CASSPRQVLPLWGYTF. CDR3 coding DNA: TGCGCCAGCAGTCCCCGCCAGGTCCTCCCCTTGTGGGGCTACACCTTC.

The V call is TRBV5-1, the J call TRBJ1-2, with D perhaps matching TRBD1 (6 bases). The CDR3 is made up of 15 amino acids. V gave up 4 bases and J gave up 3 bases, with 16 bases separating them. The germline V gene encodes CDR1 SGHRS and CDR2 YFSETQ. Here the CDR3 DNA reads TGCGCCAGCAGCGGTAGGACAGCTCCCGACTATGGCTACACCTTC. Its protein product is CASSGRTAPDYGYTF. The full variable domain, with the rest looked up from reference TRBV5-1 and TRBJ1-2, is KAGVTQTPRYLIKTRGQQVTLSCSPISGHRSVSWYQQTPGQGLQFLFEYFSETQRNKGNFPGRFSGRQFSNSRSEMNVSTLELGDSALYLCASSGRTAPDYGYTFGSGTRLTVV.

The chain is built from TRBV30 and TRBJ2-1; 8 bases are a match to TRBD1. CDR3 length equals 14 residues. In germline, CDR1 is GTSNPN, CDR2 SVGIG (reference sequence). V shed 1 base and J 8 bases; nucleotides not matched to a gene: 7. Here the CDR3 reads CAWSGGQGAYEQFF. The DNA of the CDR3 is TGTGCCTGGAGTGGTGGCCAGGGGGCATATGAGCAGTTCTTC.

J is TRBJ1-5 and V is TRBV28; TRBD1 aligns across 7 bases. CDR1 is MDHEN, CDR2 SYDVKM, per germline. The CDR3 contains 16 residues. Trimming at V came to 2 bases and at J to 6 bases, leaving 10 bases not matched to a gene. CDR3 residues: CASSLVGRGYPQPQHF. The CDR3 nucleotides read TGTGCCAGCAGTTTAGTAGGCAGGGGGTACCCTCAGCCCCAGCATTTT.

The chain combines TRBV3-1 (or the pseudogene TRBV3-2) with TRBJ2-5, with 7 bases that match TRBD2. The CDR3 length is 15 residues. V was clipped by 0 bases and J by 7 bases; unmatched bases: 8. CDR1 LGHDT and CDR2 YNNKEL come from the germline V gene (reference sequence). CDR3 bases: TGTGCCAGCAGCCAAGATGTGTCGGGAGGATGGACCCAGTACTTC. This gives the protein CASSQDVSGGWTQYF.